Listed below are T cell receptor beta chains from one sample, sequenced in a study of PD-1 blockade in classical Hodgkin lymphoma. Sequencing was performed with immunoSEQ multiplex PCR; in TCRdb, only in-frame clones are kept and a portion is missing. This repertoire shows some 45,000 clones, 88% found once; its top ten account for just over 9%. The sequences come from peripheral blood mononuclear cells (PBMCs), collected at baseline. Receptor source: a human donor with classical Hodgkin lymphoma. Each CDR3 is given with its conserved first and last residue. Each record gives: clone size, D gene, V gene, J gene, CDR3 DNA, CDR3 protein. A D gene is named only where the DNA matches it firmly. Size values are once, few and many counts, or a class for expanded clones, and some rows have none.

clone size: NA; D gene: TRBD1; V gene: TRBV5-1; J gene: TRBJ1-2; CDR3 DNA: TGCGCCAGCACCCGGGGGGACAGCCAGTTTCACTATGGCTACACCTTC; CDR3 protein: CASTRGDSQFHYGYTF
clone size: NA; D gene: NA; V gene: TRBV7-3; J gene: TRBJ2-7; CDR3 DNA: TGTGCCAGCAGCTTAACAGGGGGAGAGTTAGGCGAGCAGTACTTC; CDR3 protein: CASSLTGGELGEQYF
clone size: NA; D gene: TRBD2; V gene: TRBV28; J gene: TRBJ2-3; CDR3 DNA: TGTGCCAGCAGTTTATCCCAGCGGGGGACGACAAGCACAGATACGCAGTATTTT; CDR3 protein: CASSLSQRGTTSTDTQYF
clone size: NA; D gene: NA; V gene: TRBV5-4; J gene: TRBJ1-1; CDR3 DNA: TGTGCCAGCAGCTCGGGGGGAAGGACTGAAGCTTTCTTT; CDR3 protein: CASSSGGRTEAFF
clone size: few; D gene: NA; V gene: TRBV7-3; J gene: TRBJ2-2; CDR3 DNA: TGTGCCAGCAGCCAAACCGGAGGAATTACCGGGGAGCTGTTTTTT; CDR3 protein: CASSQTGGITGELFF
clone size: NA; D gene: TRBD1; V gene: TRBV19; J gene: TRBJ1-5; CDR3 DNA: TGTGCCAGTAGTCCCCGGGACAGGGGGGTTCAGCCCCAGCATTTT; CDR3 protein: CASSPRDRGVQPQHF
clone size: NA; D gene: TRBD1; V gene: TRBV7-6; J gene: TRBJ2-7; CDR3 DNA: TGTGCCAGCAGCTCCGGGACAGGGCCTAGAGAGCAGTACTTC; CDR3 protein: CASSSGTGPREQYF
clone size: NA; D gene: TRBD1; V gene: TRBV10-3; J gene: TRBJ2-2; CDR3 DNA: TGTGCCATCAGTGAGACAGGGGGAGACACCGGGGAGCTGTTTTTT; CDR3 protein: CAISETGGDTGELFF
clone size: NA; D gene: TRBD1; V gene: TRBV6-5; J gene: TRBJ2-3; CDR3 DNA: TGTGCCAGCAGTCAACAGGGGATTAGCACAGATACGCAGTATTTT; CDR3 protein: CASSQQGISTDTQYF
clone size: NA; D gene: TRBD1; V gene: TRBV2; J gene: TRBJ1-5; CDR3 DNA: TGTGCCAGCAGTGAAGAGACAGGGGGCCAGCCCCAGCATTTT; CDR3 protein: CASSEETGGQPQHF
clone size: NA; D gene: TRBD1; V gene: TRBV28; J gene: TRBJ2-5; CDR3 DNA: TGTGCCAGCAGTTTAGACCCTGGGACAGGGGACGCTTGGAGGGTTCAAGAGACCCAGTACTTC; CDR3 protein: CASSLDPGTGDAWRVQETQYF
clone size: NA; D gene: NA; V gene: TRBV5-1; J gene: TRBJ2-1; CDR3 DNA: TGCGCCAGCAGCCTAGACAACTACAATGAGCAGTTCTTC; CDR3 protein: CASSLDNYNEQFF
clone size: NA; D gene: NA; V gene: TRBV19; J gene: TRBJ2-1; CDR3 DNA: TGTGCCAGTGCCAGGGAGGGGGTTCCCTACAATGAGCAGTTCTTC; CDR3 protein: CASAREGVPYNEQFF
clone size: NA; D gene: NA; V gene: TRBV29-1; J gene: TRBJ1-1; CDR3 DNA: TGCAGCGTTGAAGGGGTGGCAGGAAGGACTGAAGCTTTCTTT; CDR3 protein: CSVEGVAGRTEAFF
clone size: NA; D gene: NA; V gene: TRBV21-1; J gene: TRBJ1-5; CDR3 DNA: TGTGCCAGCAGCTATGACAGGGGCAATCAGCCCCAGCATTTT; CDR3 protein: CASSYDRGNQPQHF
clone size: NA; D gene: NA; V gene: TRBV27; J gene: TRBJ2-7; CDR3 DNA: TGTGCCAGCAGTTTCAGCGGTTTGGGAAACGAGCAGTACTTC; CDR3 protein: CASSFSGLGNEQYF
clone size: NA; D gene: TRBD2; V gene: TRBV6-4; J gene: TRBJ2-2; CDR3 DNA: TGTGCCAGCAGTGACTCTTTTTCCCTAGCGGGGGACCACACCGGGGAGCTGTTTTTT; CDR3 protein: CASSDSFSLAGDHTGELFF
clone size: NA; D gene: TRBD1; V gene: TRBV9; J gene: TRBJ1-2; CDR3 DNA: TGTGCCAGCAGCGCCGGGACAGGTCACACCTTC; CDR3 protein: CASSAGTGHTF
clone size: NA; D gene: NA; V gene: TRBV6-1; J gene: TRBJ1-1; CDR3 DNA: TGTGCCAGCAGTGCGTGGGCCGTTGTTAGGGATGGCACTGAAGCTTTCTTT; CDR3 protein: CASSAWAVVRDGTEAFF
clone size: NA; D gene: NA; V gene: TRBV5-1; J gene: TRBJ1-1; CDR3 DNA: TGCGCCAGCAGCTTGGACGCCCTTACTGAAGCTTTCTTT; CDR3 protein: CASSLDALTEAFF
clone size: NA; D gene: NA; V gene: TRBV18; J gene: TRBJ2-5; CDR3 DNA: TGTGCCAGCTCACCATTCATAGCGCGGGCAGAGACCCAGTACTTC; CDR3 protein: CASSPFIARAETQYF
clone size: once; D gene: NA; V gene: TRBV28; J gene: TRBJ2-7; CDR3 DNA: TGTGCCAGCAGTCCGATCTTAGGAGGGGCGGGAGAGCAGTACTTC; CDR3 protein: CASSPILGGAGEQYF
clone size: NA; D gene: TRBD1; V gene: TRBV15; J gene: TRBJ2-7; CDR3 DNA: TGTGCCACCAGCAGCGGGACAGGCTCCTACGAGCAGTACTTC; CDR3 protein: CATSSGTGSYEQYF
clone size: NA; D gene: TRBD2; V gene: TRBV5-1; J gene: TRBJ2-1; CDR3 DNA: TGCGCCAGCAGCCCGGAACCAGCGGGGGCCTACAATGAGCAGTTCTTC; CDR3 protein: CASSPEPAGAYNEQFF
clone size: few; D gene: TRBD1; V gene: TRBV27; J gene: TRBJ1-2; CDR3 DNA: TGTGCCAGCAGTCCCGACAGGGAAGATGGCTACACCTTC; CDR3 protein: CASSPDREDGYTF
clone size: NA; D gene: TRBD1; V gene: TRBV28; J gene: TRBJ2-1; CDR3 DNA: TGTGCCAGCAGGGTCGACAGGGCTTTGGAAGAGCAGTTCTTC; CDR3 protein: CASRVDRALEEQFF
clone size: few; D gene: TRBD1; V gene: TRBV7-8; J gene: TRBJ2-7; CDR3 DNA: TGTGCCAGCAGCTCCATACCCTACAGGGGGGCGACCTACGAGCAGTACTTC; CDR3 protein: CASSSIPYRGATYEQYF
clone size: NA; D gene: TRBD1; V gene: TRBV6-6; J gene: TRBJ2-7; CDR3 DNA: TGTGCCAGCAGCCCAAACCGGGACAGCAACTACGAGCAGTACTTC; CDR3 protein: CASSPNRDSNYEQYF
clone size: few; D gene: NA; V gene: TRBV28; J gene: TRBJ1-3; CDR3 DNA: TGTGCCAGCAGTTTAGTGGACACCATATATTTT; CDR3 protein: CASSLVDTIYF
clone size: NA; D gene: NA; V gene: TRBV14; J gene: TRBJ2-1; CDR3 DNA: TGTGCCAGCAGCCTCACTAGATCCGATGAGCAGTTCTTC; CDR3 protein: CASSLTRSDEQFF
clone size: NA; D gene: TRBD1; V gene: TRBV2; J gene: TRBJ2-5; CDR3 DNA: TGTGCCAGCAGTGATACGGGACAGGCCTGGCGGACCCAAGAGACCCAGTACTTC; CDR3 protein: CASSDTGQAWRTQETQYF
clone size: NA; D gene: NA; V gene: TRBV27; J gene: TRBJ2-6; CDR3 DNA: TGTGCCAGCAGTTTAGCGGGGGGGGCCAACGTCCTGACTTTC; CDR3 protein: CASSLAGGANVLTF
clone size: NA; D gene: NA; V gene: TRBV7-2; J gene: TRBJ1-1; CDR3 DNA: TGTGCCAGCAGCAAGACACAGGGTCGCACTGAAGCTTTCTTT; CDR3 protein: CASSKTQGRTEAFF
clone size: NA; D gene: NA; V gene: TRBV19; J gene: TRBJ1-3; CDR3 DNA: TGTGCCAGTAGTATTAACTCTGGAAACACCATATATTTT; CDR3 protein: CASSINSGNTIYF
clone size: NA; D gene: NA; V gene: TRBV7-9; J gene: TRBJ2-1; CDR3 DNA: TGTGCCAGCAGCTTAGCGGGGCCCTACAATGAGCAGTTCTTC; CDR3 protein: CASSLAGPYNEQFF
clone size: once; D gene: NA; V gene: TRBV7-2; J gene: TRBJ1-2; CDR3 DNA: TGTGCCAGCAGCCGTCCGGTGAATTATGGCTACACCTTC; CDR3 protein: CASSRPVNYGYTF
clone size: NA; D gene: TRBD1; V gene: TRBV10-1; J gene: TRBJ1-3; CDR3 DNA: TGCGCCAGCCGGGACAGTGGAGAGGGAAACACCATATATTTT; CDR3 protein: CASRDSGEGNTIYF
clone size: few; D gene: NA; V gene: TRBV7-3; J gene: TRBJ2-2; CDR3 DNA: TGTGCCAGCAGCCCCTGGACGAGTGGAGGCGGGGAGCTGTTTTTT; CDR3 protein: CASSPWTSGGGELFF
clone size: NA; D gene: TRBD2; V gene: TRBV7-3; J gene: TRBJ2-1; CDR3 DNA: TGTGCCAGCAGCACAGTAGCGGGGGAGTACAATGAGCAGTTCTTC; CDR3 protein: CASSTVAGEYNEQFF
clone size: NA; D gene: NA; V gene: TRBV6-5; J gene: TRBJ2-5; CDR3 DNA: TGTGCCAGCGGATTTCGAACAGGGATACAAGAGACCCAGTACTTC; CDR3 protein: CASGFRTGIQETQYF
clone size: NA; D gene: NA; V gene: TRBV18; J gene: TRBJ2-1; CDR3 DNA: TGTGCCAGCTCACCCTCTGGTGAGCAGTTCTTC; CDR3 protein: CASSPSGEQFF
clone size: once; D gene: NA; V gene: TRBV9; J gene: TRBJ2-1; CDR3 DNA: TGTGCCAGCAGCGTAGATCTGGGGGCGGTTGAGCAGTTCTTC; CDR3 protein: CASSVDLGAVEQFF
clone size: once; D gene: NA; V gene: TRBV19; J gene: TRBJ2-5; CDR3 DNA: TGTGCCACCCGCCTGGCGGGACAGCCTCAAGAGACCCAGTACTTC; CDR3 protein: CATRLAGQPQETQYF
clone size: NA; D gene: NA; V gene: TRBV4-2; J gene: TRBJ2-6; CDR3 DNA: TGTGCCAGCAGCCAAGATAGCAGCTCTGGGGCCAACGTCCTGACTTTC; CDR3 protein: CASSQDSSSGANVLTF
clone size: NA; D gene: TRBD2; V gene: TRBV27; J gene: TRBJ2-1; CDR3 DNA: TGTGCCAGCAGTATCCGACTAGCGGGAGCCAATGAGCAGTTCTTC; CDR3 protein: CASSIRLAGANEQFF
clone size: NA; D gene: TRBD2; V gene: TRBV27; J gene: TRBJ2-7; CDR3 DNA: TGTGCCAGCAGTTCACTAGCGGGAGTCTCCTACGAGCAGTACTTC; CDR3 protein: CASSSLAGVSYEQYF
clone size: NA; D gene: NA; V gene: TRBV7-8; J gene: TRBJ2-1; CDR3 DNA: TGTGCCAGCAGCTTAGAGCTTGTGTCCTACAATGAGCAGTTCTTC; CDR3 protein: CASSLELVSYNEQFF
clone size: NA; D gene: NA; V gene: TRBV28; J gene: TRBJ2-5; CDR3 DNA: TGTGCCAGCAGTTCCAACCCGGGCGGAGAAGAGACCCAGTACTTC; CDR3 protein: CASSSNPGGEETQYF
clone size: NA; D gene: NA; V gene: TRBV28; J gene: TRBJ2-7; CDR3 DNA: TGTGCCAGCAGCCCCGGGGGGGGACAGATCTACGAGCAGTACTTC; CDR3 protein: CASSPGGGQIYEQYF
clone size: NA; D gene: NA; V gene: TRBV5-1; J gene: TRBJ2-7; CDR3 DNA: TGCGCCAGCAGCTGGACAGAAGCCTACGAGCAGTACTTC; CDR3 protein: CASSWTEAYEQYF
clone size: NA; D gene: TRBD1; V gene: TRBV27; J gene: TRBJ2-7; CDR3 DNA: TGTGCCAGCAGTTTTGGTATTAATGGGCAGGGGGCCCCCTACGAGCAGTACTTC; CDR3 protein: CASSFGINGQGAPYEQYF
clone size: NA; D gene: TRBD2; V gene: TRBV27; J gene: TRBJ2-7; CDR3 DNA: TGTGCCAGCAGTTCCCGACTAGCGGGAGTCTCCTACGAGCAGTACTTC; CDR3 protein: CASSSRLAGVSYEQYF